This is a list of T cell receptor beta chains from one sample in a study of blood T cells in healthy people across ages. TCRdb re-derived calls from the 5' RACE reads in MiXCR, one entry per CDR3 protein. The sample yields roughly 560,000 distinct CDR3 sequences, more than 20% seen once. This sample was shared with a second study, whose subject was T cells of mothers and their children.

Specimen: blood. The receptor source for this set is a boy younger than 18 in good health. Each CDR3 is given with its conserved first and last residue. The order of the fields is J gene, V gene, D gene, clone size, CDR3 protein, CDR3 DNA. The D gene is left open where the match is weak. Only part of the rows carry a size: once, few, many, or a class if the clone is expanded.

j_call: TRBJ2-7; v_call: TRBV7-2; d_call: .; clone_size: .; cdr3_aa: CASSSDASSYEQYF; cdr3_nt: TGTGCCAGCAGCTCGGACGCGAGCTCCTACGAGCAGTACTTC
j_call: TRBJ2-6; v_call: TRBV25-1; d_call: .; clone_size: few; cdr3_aa: CASGLMGSEGANVLTF; cdr3_nt: TGTGCCAGCGGCCTGATGGGGTCGGAGGGGGCCAACGTCCTGACTTTC
j_call: TRBJ1-4; v_call: TRBV7-9; d_call: .; clone_size: .; cdr3_aa: CASSLSQVNEKLFF; cdr3_nt: TGTGCCAGCAGCTTATCACAGGTTAATGAAAAACTGTTTTTT
j_call: TRBJ2-4; v_call: TRBV2; d_call: .; clone_size: few; cdr3_aa: CASSEALLGGIQYF; cdr3_nt: TGTGCCAGCAGTGAAGCGCTCTTAGGGGGCATTCAGTACTTC
j_call: TRBJ1-3; v_call: TRBV27; d_call: .; clone_size: .; cdr3_aa: CASRDAGSGNTIYF; cdr3_nt: TGTGCCAGCCGGGACGCAGGCTCTGGAAACACCATATATTTT
j_call: TRBJ1-2; v_call: TRBV29-1; d_call: .; clone_size: .; cdr3_aa: CGVGETYGYTF; cdr3_nt: TGCGGCGTCGGGGAGACATATGGCTACACCTTC
j_call: TRBJ2-7; v_call: TRBV29-1; d_call: .; clone_size: .; cdr3_aa: CSVRLRAGWNEQYF; cdr3_nt: TGCAGCGTTCGTTTACGGGCAGGGTGGAACGAGCAGTACTTC
j_call: TRBJ2-5; v_call: TRBV20-1; d_call: .; clone_size: .; cdr3_aa: CSAEQGREETQYF; cdr3_nt: TGCAGTGCCGAACAGGGTCGGGAAGAGACCCAGTACTTC
j_call: TRBJ1-1; v_call: TRBV20-1; d_call: .; clone_size: .; cdr3_aa: CSARVSLWSNTEAFF; cdr3_nt: TGCAGTGCTAGAGTTTCGCTTTGGAGCAACACTGAAGCTTTCTTT
j_call: TRBJ1-6; v_call: TRBV28; d_call: .; clone_size: few; cdr3_aa: CASSRPQGGSPLHF; cdr3_nt: TGTGCCAGCAGTCGCCCCCAGGGTGGATCACCCCTCCACTTT
j_call: TRBJ2-1; v_call: TRBV20-1; d_call: .; clone_size: .; cdr3_aa: CSARGPDSYNEQFF; cdr3_nt: TGCAGTGCTAGAGGGCCCGACTCCTACAATGAGCAGTTCTTC
j_call: TRBJ1-1; v_call: TRBV3-1; d_call: TRBD1; clone_size: few; cdr3_aa: CASSSAGTGTTEAFF; cdr3_nt: TGTGCCAGCAGCTCCGCCGGGACAGGAACCACTGAAGCTTTCTTT
j_call: TRBJ2-7; v_call: TRBV2; d_call: TRBD1; clone_size: .; cdr3_aa: CASSDDRDEQYF; cdr3_nt: TGTGCCAGCAGTGACGACAGGGACGAGCAGTACTTC
j_call: TRBJ2-5; v_call: TRBV20-1; d_call: .; clone_size: many; cdr3_aa: CSAGPRGGQETQYF; cdr3_nt: TGCAGTGCTGGCCCGCGTGGGGGACAAGAGACCCAGTACTTC
j_call: TRBJ2-1; v_call: TRBV4-3; d_call: .; clone_size: .; cdr3_aa: CASSQDWGFRDNEQFF; cdr3_nt: TGCGCCAGCAGCCAAGACTGGGGGTTTAGGGACAATGAGCAGTTCTTC
j_call: TRBJ2-7; v_call: TRBV20-1; d_call: .; clone_size: .; cdr3_aa: CSASTDGNSYEQYF; cdr3_nt: TGCAGTGCTAGCACTGACGGAAACTCCTACGAGCAGTACTTC
j_call: TRBJ1-5; v_call: TRBV7-2; d_call: .; clone_size: .; cdr3_aa: CASSLYQGGNQPQHF; cdr3_nt: TGTGCCAGCAGCTTATATCAGGGTGGCAATCAGCCCCAGCATTTT
j_call: TRBJ2-1; v_call: TRBV7-2; d_call: .; clone_size: .; cdr3_aa: CASSFAPGRLSSYNEQFF; cdr3_nt: TGTGCCAGCAGCTTCGCCCCTGGACGGCTGAGCTCCTACAATGAGCAGTTCTTC
j_call: TRBJ1-6; v_call: TRBV12-3/TRBV12-4; d_call: .; clone_size: .; cdr3_aa: CASSLTYGSPLHF; cdr3_nt: TGTGCCAGCAGTTTAACCTATGGGTCACCCCTCCACTTT
j_call: TRBJ1-4; v_call: TRBV20-1; d_call: .; clone_size: .; cdr3_aa: CSAWTNEKLFF; cdr3_nt: TGCAGTGCGTGGACTAATGAAAAACTGTTTTTT
j_call: TRBJ2-7; v_call: TRBV6-6; d_call: .; clone_size: few; cdr3_aa: CASSYGRLVYEQYF; cdr3_nt: TGTGCCAGCAGTTACGGACGGCTAGTATACGAGCAGTACTTC
j_call: TRBJ1-4; v_call: TRBV20-1; d_call: TRBD1; clone_size: once; cdr3_aa: CTARQGVSDEKLFF; cdr3_nt: TGCACTGCTAGACAGGGGGTATCGGATGAAAAACTGTTTTTT
j_call: TRBJ1-5; v_call: TRBV12-3/TRBV12-4; d_call: TRBD1; clone_size: .; cdr3_aa: CASSRPGQGGQPQHF; cdr3_nt: TGTGCCAGCAGTCGACCGGGACAGGGCGGTCAGCCCCAGCATTTT
j_call: TRBJ1-2; v_call: TRBV6-2/TRBV6-3; d_call: .; clone_size: few; cdr3_aa: CASKDGFYRGYTF; cdr3_nt: TGTGCCAGCAAGGACGGCTTTTATCGAGGCTACACCTTC
j_call: TRBJ1-1; v_call: TRBV5-1; d_call: .; clone_size: .; cdr3_aa: CASSLMGENAEAFF; cdr3_nt: TGCGCCAGCAGCTTGATGGGCGAGAACGCTGAAGCTTTCTTT
j_call: TRBJ2-1; v_call: TRBV3-1; d_call: TRBD2; clone_size: .; cdr3_aa: CASSQLPGLAGVRNEQFF; cdr3_nt: TGTGCCAGCAGCCAACTCCCGGGACTAGCGGGAGTGAGAAATGAGCAGTTCTTC
j_call: TRBJ1-1; v_call: TRBV6-2/TRBV6-3; d_call: .; clone_size: .; cdr3_aa: CASSYGVNEAFF; cdr3_nt: TGTGCCAGCAGTTACGGGGTGAATGAAGCTTTCTTT
j_call: TRBJ2-7; v_call: TRBV28; d_call: TRBD1; clone_size: .; cdr3_aa: CASSFGTGEMEQYF; cdr3_nt: TGTGCCAGCAGTTTTGGGACAGGGGAAATGGAGCAGTACTTC
j_call: TRBJ1-5; v_call: TRBV10-3; d_call: .; clone_size: .; cdr3_aa: CAISESTGDNGSPQHF; cdr3_nt: TGTGCCATCAGTGAGTCGACGGGCGATAACGGGTCGCCCCAGCATTTT
j_call: TRBJ2-5; v_call: TRBV28; d_call: .; clone_size: .; cdr3_aa: CASSLVTPETQYF; cdr3_nt: TGTGCCAGCAGTTTGGTGACGCCCGAGACCCAGTACTTC
j_call: TRBJ1-6; v_call: TRBV12-3/TRBV12-4; d_call: .; clone_size: few; cdr3_aa: CASSLLPTGIPNSPLHF; cdr3_nt: TGTGCCAGCAGTTTATTACCCACAGGGATACCTAATTCACCCCTCCACTTT
j_call: TRBJ2-7; v_call: TRBV6-2/TRBV6-3; d_call: .; clone_size: few; cdr3_aa: CASSYSIRQVSSYEQYF; cdr3_nt: TGTGCCAGCAGTTACTCGATAAGACAGGTCAGCTCCTACGAGCAGTACTTC
j_call: TRBJ1-4; v_call: TRBV27; d_call: .; clone_size: .; cdr3_aa: CASSLFTGWEEKLFF; cdr3_nt: TGTGCCAGCAGTTTATTTACAGGATGGGAGGAAAAACTGTTTTTT
j_call: TRBJ2-3; v_call: TRBV5-1; d_call: TRBD1; clone_size: few; cdr3_aa: CASNVGQGITDTQYF; cdr3_nt: TGCGCCAGCAACGTGGGACAGGGGATCACAGATACGCAGTATTTT
j_call: TRBJ2-2; v_call: TRBV4-3; d_call: .; clone_size: few; cdr3_aa: CASSHADRGTGELFF; cdr3_nt: TGCGCCAGCAGCCACGCCGACAGAGGCACCGGGGAGCTGTTTTTT
j_call: TRBJ2-7; v_call: TRBV20-1; d_call: .; clone_size: .; cdr3_aa: CSATRDRTYEQYF; cdr3_nt: TGCAGTGCTACACGGGACCGTACCTACGAGCAGTACTTC
j_call: TRBJ2-2; v_call: TRBV27; d_call: .; clone_size: few; cdr3_aa: CASSSLWRDRNTGELFF; cdr3_nt: TGTGCCAGCAGTTCCCTATGGCGGGATAGGAACACCGGGGAGCTGTTTTTT
j_call: TRBJ1-2; v_call: TRBV5-1; d_call: .; clone_size: few; cdr3_aa: CASSLGQPGGYTF; cdr3_nt: TGCGCCAGCAGCTTGGGACAGCCCGGTGGCTACACCTTC
j_call: TRBJ1-4; v_call: TRBV29-1; d_call: TRBD1; clone_size: .; cdr3_aa: CSVGDRGIRKLFF; cdr3_nt: TGCAGCGTTGGGGACAGGGGAATCAGAAAACTGTTTTTT
j_call: TRBJ2-7; v_call: TRBV12-3/TRBV12-4; d_call: .; clone_size: .; cdr3_aa: CASSSGPWEAYEQYF; cdr3_nt: TGTGCCAGCAGTTCAGGACCCTGGGAGGCCTACGAGCAGTACTTC
j_call: TRBJ2-7; v_call: TRBV7-2; d_call: TRBD2; clone_size: few; cdr3_aa: CASSLGAGGGKSYEQYF; cdr3_nt: TGTGCCAGCAGCTTAGGAGCGGGGGGGGGGAAATCCTACGAGCAGTACTTC
j_call: TRBJ2-4; v_call: TRBV13; d_call: .; clone_size: .; cdr3_aa: CASSLAGARFDIQYF; cdr3_nt: TGTGCCAGCAGCTTAGCCGGGGCGAGGTTCGACATTCAGTACTTC
j_call: TRBJ2-5; v_call: TRBV6-2/TRBV6-3; d_call: .; clone_size: .; cdr3_aa: CASSASRGQETQYF; cdr3_nt: TGTGCCAGCAGTGCCTCGAGGGGCCAAGAGACCCAGTACTTC
j_call: TRBJ2-1; v_call: TRBV18; d_call: .; clone_size: few; cdr3_aa: CASSLRDDYNEQFF; cdr3_nt: TGTGCCAGCTCACTCAGGGACGATTACAATGAGCAGTTCTTC
j_call: TRBJ2-1; v_call: TRBV30; d_call: TRBD2; clone_size: .; cdr3_aa: CAWSVGSGGYNEQFF; cdr3_nt: TGTGCCTGGAGTGTAGGGAGCGGGGGCTACAATGAGCAGTTCTTC